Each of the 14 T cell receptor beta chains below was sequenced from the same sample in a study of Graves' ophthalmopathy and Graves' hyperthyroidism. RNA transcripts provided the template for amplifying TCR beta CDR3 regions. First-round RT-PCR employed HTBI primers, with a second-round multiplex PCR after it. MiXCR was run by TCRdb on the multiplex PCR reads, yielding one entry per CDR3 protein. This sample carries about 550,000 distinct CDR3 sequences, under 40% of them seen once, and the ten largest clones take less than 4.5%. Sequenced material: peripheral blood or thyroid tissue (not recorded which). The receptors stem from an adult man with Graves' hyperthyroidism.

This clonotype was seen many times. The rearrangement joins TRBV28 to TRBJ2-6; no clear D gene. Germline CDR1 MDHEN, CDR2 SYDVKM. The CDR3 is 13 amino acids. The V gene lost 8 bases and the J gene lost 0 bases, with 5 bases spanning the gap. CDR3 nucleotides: TGTGCCAGCGTGACCTCTGGGGCCAACGTCCTGACTTTC. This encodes CASVTSGANVLTF.

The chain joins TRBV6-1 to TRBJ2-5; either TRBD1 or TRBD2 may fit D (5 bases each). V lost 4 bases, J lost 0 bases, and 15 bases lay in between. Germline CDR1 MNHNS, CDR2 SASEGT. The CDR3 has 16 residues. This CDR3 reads CASSALLGTDQETQYF. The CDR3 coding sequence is TGTGCCAGCAGTGCTCTATTAGGGACGGACCAAGAGACCCAGTACTTC.

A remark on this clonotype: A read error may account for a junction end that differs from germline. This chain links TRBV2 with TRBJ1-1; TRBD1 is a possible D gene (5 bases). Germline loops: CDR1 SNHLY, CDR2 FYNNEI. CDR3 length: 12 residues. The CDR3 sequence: CASGEGPGWAFF. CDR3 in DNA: TGTGCCAGCGGTGAGGGGCCGGGGTGGGCTTTCTTT.

The CDR3 region has the DNA TGTGCCATCAGTGAGGGGGGAGGGGAGAATTCACCCCTCCACTTT. Translated, it gives CAISEGGGENSPLHF. V and J are TRBV10-3 and TRBJ1-6, with D possibly TRBD1 on 5 matching bases. The length of the CDR3 is 15 residues. V shed 2 bases and J shed 7 bases, with 12 bases lying between them. CDR1 is ENHRY, CDR2 SYGVKD, per germline.

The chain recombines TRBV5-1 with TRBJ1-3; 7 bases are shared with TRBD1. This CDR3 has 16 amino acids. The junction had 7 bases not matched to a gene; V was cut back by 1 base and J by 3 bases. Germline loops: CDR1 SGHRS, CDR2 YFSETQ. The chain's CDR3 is CASSLLGQTIGNTIYF. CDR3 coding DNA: TGCGCCAGCAGCTTGTTGGGACAGACGATTGGAAACACCATATATTTT.

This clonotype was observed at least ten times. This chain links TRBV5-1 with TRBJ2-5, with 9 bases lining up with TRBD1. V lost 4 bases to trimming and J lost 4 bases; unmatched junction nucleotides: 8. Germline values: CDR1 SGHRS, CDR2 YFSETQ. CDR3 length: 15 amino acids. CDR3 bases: TGCGCCAGCAGCCCCGGGACAGGGTGGAGAGAGACCCAGTACTTC. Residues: CASSPGTGWRETQYF.

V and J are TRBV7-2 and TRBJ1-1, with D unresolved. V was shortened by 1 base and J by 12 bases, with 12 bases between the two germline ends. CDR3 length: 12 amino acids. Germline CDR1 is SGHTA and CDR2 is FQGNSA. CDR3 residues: CASSLVAGRTFF. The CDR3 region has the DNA TGTGCCAGCAGCTTAGTAGCGGGAAGGACTTTCTTT.

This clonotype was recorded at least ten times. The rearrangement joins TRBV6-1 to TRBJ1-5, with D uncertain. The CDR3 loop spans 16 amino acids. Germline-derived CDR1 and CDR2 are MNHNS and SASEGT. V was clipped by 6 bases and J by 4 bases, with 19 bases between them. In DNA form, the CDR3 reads TGTGCCAGCAGATCAGAGACGGGAGTGACGAATCAGCCCCAGCATTTT. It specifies CASRSETGVTNQPQHF.

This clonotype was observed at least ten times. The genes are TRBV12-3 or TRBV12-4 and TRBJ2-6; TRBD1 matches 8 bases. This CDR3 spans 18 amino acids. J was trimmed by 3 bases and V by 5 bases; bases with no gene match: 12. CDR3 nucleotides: TGTGCCAGCAGTCCCGTACCAACAGGGGGTATTGGGGCCAACGTCCTGACTTTC. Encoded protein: CASSPVPTGGIGANVLTF.

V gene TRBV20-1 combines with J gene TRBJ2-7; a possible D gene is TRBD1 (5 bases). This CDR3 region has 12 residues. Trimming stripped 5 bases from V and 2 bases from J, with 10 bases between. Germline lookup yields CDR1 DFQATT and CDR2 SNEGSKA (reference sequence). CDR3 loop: CSASEQAYEQYF. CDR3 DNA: TGCAGTGCTTCGGAACAGGCCTACGAGCAGTACTTC.

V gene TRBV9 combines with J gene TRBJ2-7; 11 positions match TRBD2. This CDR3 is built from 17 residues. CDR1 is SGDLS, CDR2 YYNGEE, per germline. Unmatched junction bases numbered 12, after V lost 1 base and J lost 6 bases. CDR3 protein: CASSVPGTSGRIGEQYF. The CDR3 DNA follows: TGTGCCAGCAGCGTACCGGGCACTAGCGGGAGAATCGGCGAGCAGTACTTC.

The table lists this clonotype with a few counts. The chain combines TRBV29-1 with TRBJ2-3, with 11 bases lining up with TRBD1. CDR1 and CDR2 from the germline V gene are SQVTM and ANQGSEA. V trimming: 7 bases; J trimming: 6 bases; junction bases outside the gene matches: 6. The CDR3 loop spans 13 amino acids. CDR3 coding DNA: TGCAGCGCTAAGGACAGGGGGCGGGATACGCAGTATTTT. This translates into CSAKDRGRDTQYF.

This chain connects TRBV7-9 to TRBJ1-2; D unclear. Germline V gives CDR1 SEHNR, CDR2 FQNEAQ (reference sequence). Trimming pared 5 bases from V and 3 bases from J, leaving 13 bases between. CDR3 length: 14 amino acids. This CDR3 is CASSAVGTDYGYTF. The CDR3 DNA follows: TGTGCCAGCAGCGCGGTTGGAACAGACTATGGCTACACCTTC.

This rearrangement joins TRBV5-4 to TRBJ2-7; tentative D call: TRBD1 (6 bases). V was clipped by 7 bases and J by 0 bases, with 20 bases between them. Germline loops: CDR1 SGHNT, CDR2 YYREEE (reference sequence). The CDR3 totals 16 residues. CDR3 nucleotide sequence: TGTGCCAGCTCCGGAATTTCTAGGGGGAGCTCCTACGAGCAGTACTTC. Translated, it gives CASSGISRGSSYEQYF.